The 24 T cell receptor beta chains below all came from one sample that was sequenced in a study of T cell changes during pregnancy in multiple sclerosis. Data came from immunoSEQ multiplex PCR; TCRdb stores just in-frame clones and leaves some out. Of 80,000 to 100,000 clones in the sample, almost 95% were seen once. The sample was peripheral blood, taken in the first trimester of pregnancy. These receptors were collected from a female donor with multiple sclerosis, enrolled in a pregnancy study.

The chain joins TRBV29-1 to TRBJ2-7, with a weak D call TRBD2 (5 bases). CDR1 is SQVTM and CDR2 is ANQGSEA in the germline V gene. The CDR3 is 13 amino acids. Between the trimmed V and J ends, which lost 5 bases and 2 bases, there was a span of 13 bases. This chain's CDR3 is CSVSKEAPYEQYF. The CDR3 coding sequence is TGCAGCGTTAGTAAGGAGGCCCCCTACGAGCAGTACTTC.

The rearrangement links TRBV5-4 to TRBJ1-1; 8 bases are shared with TRBD1. The J segment lost 5 bases and the V segment lost 5 bases, leaving 8 bases of the junction unmatched. CDR1 is SGHNT, CDR2 YYREEE, per germline (reference sequence). The CDR3 is 14 amino acids. The CDR3 sequence is CASRPDRGQTEAFF. The CDR3 region has the DNA TGTGCCAGCAGGCCCGACAGGGGTCAGACTGAAGCTTTCTTT.

The count of this clone is one. The V and J genes are TRBV7-9 and TRBJ1-3; TRBD1 matches at 9 bases. The CDR3 runs 16 residues. With 4 bases clipped from V and 0 bases from J, the junction kept 4 bases outside the gene matches. Germline V gene data show CDR1 as SEHNR and CDR2 as FQNEAQ (reference sequence). CDR3 amino acids: CASSSRDRDSGNTIYF. CDR3 in DNA: TGTGCCAGCAGCTCCCGGGACAGGGACTCTGGAAACACCATATATTTT.

This chain joins TRBV19 and TRBJ2-1; no clear D gene. The V gene's germline CDR1 is LNHDA and CDR2 SQIVND (reference sequence). This CDR3 has 12 amino acids. V was clipped by 5 bases and J by 4 bases, with 6 bases between them. CDR3 nucleotide sequence: TGTGCCAGTAGTGACAATTACAATGAGCAGTTCTTC. Its translation is CASSDNYNEQFF.

V gene TRBV28 combines with J gene TRBJ1-2; D is undetermined. V was clipped by 11 bases and J by 0 bases, with 10 bases between them. CDR1 is MDHEN, CDR2 SYDVKM, per germline. The CDR3 contains 12 residues. In DNA form, the CDR3 reads TGTGCCCACGGTGCTTCTAACTATGGCTACACCTTC. It codes for CAHGASNYGYTF.

The CDR3: CASSYTGTRLRGTQYF. In nucleotides, the CDR3 is TGTGCCAGCAGCTATACCGGGACACGGCTCCGTGGTACGCAGTATTTT. The genes are TRBV7-9 and TRBJ2-3; maybe TRBD1 (6 bases). V lost 4 bases to trimming and J lost 8 bases, with 22 bases between them. CDR1 and CDR2 from the germline V gene are SEHNR and FQNEAQ (reference sequence). CDR3 size: 16 residues.

V gene TRBV15 combines with J gene TRBJ2-7; possibly TRBD1 for D (5 bases). CDR1 and CDR2 (germline): LNHNV, YYDKDF (reference sequence). Deletions cut 0 bases from V and 11 bases from J, with 17 bases between. This CDR3 has 14 amino acids. The CDR3 loop reads CATSRDPQTGIEYF. The CDR3 nucleotides are TGTGCCACCAGCAGAGATCCCCAAACAGGTATAGAGTACTTC. Filled out from reference TRBV15 and TRBJ2-7, the complete variable domain reads DAMVIQNPRYQVTQFGKPVTLSCSQTLNHNVMYWYQQKSSQAPKLLFHYYDKDFNNEADTPDNFQSRRPNTSFCFLDIRSPGLGDTAMYLCATSRDPQTGIEYFGPGTRLTVT.

The chain combines TRBV9 with TRBJ2-2; 7 positions agree with TRBD2. CDR3 size: 13 residues. Germline V gives CDR1 SGDLS, CDR2 YYNGEE. V was clipped by 7 bases and J by 3 bases; unmatched bases: 3. CDR3 nucleotides: TGTGCCAGCCGGGACTATTACACCGGGGAGCTGTTTTTT. Translation gives CASRDYYTGELFF.

The genes are TRBV27 and TRBJ2-3; D remains unclear. Germline-derived CDR1 and CDR2 are MNHEY and SMNVEV (reference sequence). The ends were cut back, 3 bases at V and 6 bases at J, with 10 bases in the middle. This CDR3 is built from 13 residues. The CDR3 sequence: CASSFFSGDTQYF. The CDR3 region has the DNA TGTGCCAGCAGTTTTTTCTCGGGTGATACGCAGTATTTT.

In nucleotides, the CDR3 is TGTGCCAGCAGCTTGCAGTTCGGACAGGGGGGAGAGCAGTACTTC. Translated: CASSLQFGQGGEQYF. This chain links TRBV5-8 with TRBJ2-7, with TRBD1 matching 10 bases. Per the germline V gene, CDR1 is SGHTS and CDR2 is YDEGEE. The CDR3 contains 15 residues. V was pared by 1 base and J by 7 bases, with 8 bases of the junction left unmatched.

This chain connects TRBV10-3 to TRBJ2-3; 8 bases align to TRBD2. Trimming cost V 6 bases and J 4 bases; bases outside gene matches: 9. The CDR3 consists of 15 residues. CDR1 ENHRY and CDR2 SYGVKD come from the germline V gene. The CDR3 region is CAIRGEREWADTQYF. DNA of the CDR3: TGTGCCATCAGGGGGGAGCGGGAGTGGGCAGATACGCAGTATTTT.

The chain employs TRBV30 and TRBJ1-1; TRBD1 matches 9 bases. V dropped 2 bases and J dropped 5; count of bases not matched to a gene: 9. The CDR3 totals 15 residues. Germline CDR1 GTSNPN, CDR2 SVGIG (reference sequence). Here the CDR3 DNA reads TGTGCCTGGAGTCAGGGGACAGGGAAGAGGACTGAAGCTTTCTTT. It encodes CAWSQGTGKRTEAFF.

The chain carries TRBV5-4 and TRBJ2-7; the D is unclear. Germline CDR1 SGHNT, CDR2 YYREEE (reference sequence). The CDR3 length is 12 residues. Trimming removed 3 bases at V and 0 bases at J, with 4 bases between. The CDR3 bases are TGTGCCAGCAGCTACAGCTCCTACGAGCAGTACTTC. Its translation is CASSYSSYEQYF.

This clone has only one observation. The gene calls are TRBV5-8 and TRBJ1-5; 8 bases are a match to TRBD1. The trim removed 0 bases at V and 6 bases at J, leaving 14 bases unmatched. The CDR3 has 18 residues. CDR1 is SGHTS and CDR2 is YDEGEE in the germline V gene. CDR3 region: CASSLVGGTGGARQPQHF. For the CDR3, the DNA is TGTGCCAGCAGCTTGGTGGGGGGAACAGGGGGGGCTCGTCAGCCCCAGCATTTT.

This chain links TRBV5-1 with TRBJ2-1, with 8 positions matching TRBD2. V gave up 1 base and J gave up 7 bases; unmatched junction bases: 10. The length of the CDR3 is 16 residues. In germline, CDR1 is SGHRS, CDR2 YFSETQ. The CDR3 DNA is TGCGCCAGCAGCTTGCTAGCGGGTCCGTCGTCGAATGAGCAGTTCTTC. The encoded protein is CASSLLAGPSSNEQFF.

The chain is built from TRBV5-4 and TRBJ2-5; D perhaps matches TRBD1 (6 bases). This CDR3 spans 14 amino acids. Germline V gene data show CDR1 as SGHNT and CDR2 as YYREEE (reference sequence). Deletions cut 4 bases from V and 1 base from J, with 11 bases between. The CDR3 sequence is CASSPGHLQETQYF. In DNA, the CDR3 is TGTGCCAGCAGCCCGGGACATCTCCAAGAGACCCAGTACTTC.

This clone showed up just a few times. The chain is built from TRBV9 and TRBJ2-3, with 7 positions matching TRBD1. Germline loops: CDR1 SGDLS, CDR2 YYNGEE. Trimming cost V 4 bases and J 7 bases; bases outside gene matches: 9. The CDR3 runs to 14 residues. The CDR3 DNA follows: TGTGCCAGCAGCTCAGGGAGCAGGGGGAATACGCAGTATTTT. Translated: CASSSGSRGNTQYF. Variable domain in full (rest from reference TRBV9 and TRBJ2-3): DSGVTQTPKHLITATGQRVTLRCSPRSGDLSVYWYQQSLDQGLQFLIQYYNGEERAKGNILERFSAQQFPDLHSELNLSSLELGDSALYFCASSSGSRGNTQYFGPGTRLTVL.

The gene calls are TRBV25-1 and TRBJ2-7, with D uncertain. Germline CDR1 MGHDK, CDR2 SYGVNS. The V and J ends lost 5 bases and 6 bases respectively, with 14 bases between them. This CDR3 region has 13 residues. The CDR3 reads CASSPSSTGEQYF. CDR3 nucleotides: TGTGCCAGCAGTCCTTCTAGTACGGGCGAGCAGTACTTC.

This clone came up once. This rearrangement joins TRBV9 to TRBJ2-7, with 11 nucleotides matching TRBD2. The CDR3 contains 15 residues. Germline values: CDR1 SGDLS, CDR2 YYNGEE. V lost 4 bases and J lost 2; bases outside the gene matches: 5. CDR3 region: CASSRGTSGTYEQYF. The CDR3 DNA is TGTGCCAGCAGCCGAGGGACTAGCGGAACCTACGAGCAGTACTTC. Together with reference TRBV9 and TRBJ2-7, the CDR3 gives the full variable domain: DSGVTQTPKHLITATGQRVTLRCSPRSGDLSVYWYQQSLDQGLQFLIQYYNGEERAKGNILERFSAQQFPDLHSELNLSSLELGDSALYFCASSRGTSGTYEQYFGPGTRLTVT.

The rearrangement uses TRBV7-9 and TRBJ1-2, with 9 bases matching TRBD1. This CDR3 spans 14 amino acids. V shed 3 bases and J 6 bases; nucleotides not matched to a gene: 5. Germline-derived CDR1 and CDR2 are SEHNR and FQNEAQ (reference sequence). The CDR3 sequence: CASSFAGTGNGYTF. In nucleotides, the CDR3 is TGTGCCAGCAGCTTCGCCGGGACAGGGAATGGCTACACCTTC.

The chain combines TRBV6-6 with TRBJ2-5, with 9 positions matching TRBD2. CDR1 and CDR2 (germline): MNHNY, SVGAGI (reference sequence). The CDR3 is 16 residues long. The trim removed 0 bases at V and 5 bases at J, leaving 7 bases unmatched. CDR3 bases: TGTGCCAGCAGTTACTCGGGTGCGGGAGGGCCTGAGACCCAGTACTTC. This translates into CASSYSGAGGPETQYF.

This clone was detected only a few times. This chain uses TRBV29-1 with TRBJ1-1, with D possibly being TRBD1 (5 bases). The V gene lost 8 bases and the J gene lost 2 bases, with 12 bases spanning the gap. The CDR3 contains 12 residues. The germline CDR1 and CDR2 sequences are SQVTM and ANQGSEA. CDR3 sequence: CSTEGHNTEAFF. CDR3 DNA: TGCAGCACCGAAGGACACAACACTGAAGCTTTCTTT. Complete variable domain (other parts from reference TRBV29-1 and TRBJ1-1): SAVISQKPSRDICQRGTSLTIQCQVDSQVTMMFWYRQQPGQSLTLIATANQGSEATYESGFVIDKFPISRPNLTFSTLTVSNMSPEDSSIYLCSTEGHNTEAFFGQGTRLTVV.

J is TRBJ2-3 and V is TRBV30; 7 bases are shared with TRBD1. The germline V gene encodes CDR1 GTSNPN and CDR2 SVGIG (reference sequence). The CDR3 contains 13 residues. Unmatched junction bases numbered 6, after V lost 5 bases and J lost 4 bases. For the CDR3, the DNA is TGTGCCTGGGGGGGACAGAACCCAGATACGCAGTATTTT. Residues: CAWGGQNPDTQYF.

The genes are TRBV7-8 and TRBJ2-1; no clear D. V was pared by 6 bases and J by 1 base, with 16 bases between. CDR3 size: 16 residues. CDR1 is SGHVS and CDR2 is FQNEAQ in the germline V gene. The CDR3 DNA reads TGTGCCAGCAGTCTAAGCAGCAGGCAATCCTACAATGAGCAGTTCTTC. This encodes CASSLSSRQSYNEQFF.